The T cell receptor beta chain described here comes from a study of T cells in women clearing cervical HPV infection. Study summary: For cases, blood was sampled a median 149 days after lesion detection, interquartile range about 90 to 230 days. General study results and limits: CIN3+ cases had significantly higher TCR repertoire richness than controls, but evenness did not differ.

Clones were read by immunoSEQ multiplex PCR, and TCRdb kept only the in-frame ones, dropping some. With 40,000 or so clones in the sample, the ten largest clones hold 6.4%. The CDR3 contains 19 residues. CDR1 is LNHDA and CDR2 is SQIVND in the germline V gene (reference sequence). For this clone: Its antigen is undetermined. Read coverage stops 3 residues before the CDR3 terminus; the germline J gene supplies the remainder.

The sample taken for sequencing was blood buffy coat. This clonotype originated in a woman between 18 and 70 years old with a cervical HPV16 infection that either progressed to CIN3+ or cleared (not recorded which). The rearrangement uses TRBV19 and TRBJ2-2; TRBD1 aligns across 9 bases. The part of the CDR3 DNA that was read is TGTGCCAGTAGTATAGACCCGGACAGGGGAACGTCTGGGGCCAACGTG. This codes for CASSIDPDRGTSGANV. The entire CDR3 sequence reads CASSIDPDRGTSGANVLFF.